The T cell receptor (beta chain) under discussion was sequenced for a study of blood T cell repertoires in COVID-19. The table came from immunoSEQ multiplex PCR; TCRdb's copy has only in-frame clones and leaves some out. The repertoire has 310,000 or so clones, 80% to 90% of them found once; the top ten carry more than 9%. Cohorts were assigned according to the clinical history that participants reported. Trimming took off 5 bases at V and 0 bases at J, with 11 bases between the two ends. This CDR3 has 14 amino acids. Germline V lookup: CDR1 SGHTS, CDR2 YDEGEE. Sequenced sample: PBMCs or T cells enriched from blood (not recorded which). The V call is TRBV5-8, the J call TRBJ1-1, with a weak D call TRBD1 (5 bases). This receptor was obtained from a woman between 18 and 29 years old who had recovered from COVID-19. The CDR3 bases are TGTGCCAGCAGACGACAGATTATGAACACTGAAGCTTTCTTT. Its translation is CASRRQIMNTEAFF.